Each of the 29 T cell receptor beta chains below was sequenced from the same sample in a study of CD8 T cells in ankylosing spondylitis. The study, taken as a whole, reports: In ankylosing spondylitis blood, a motif of roughly 8 highly homologous TCR beta variants appeared characteristic.

One entry per CDR3 protein results from TCRdb running MiXCR on the 5' RACE reads. The sample has fewer than 550,000 distinct CDR3 sequences, approximately 5% seen once. For these TCRs, the target antigens are not known. The sequenced material came from blood, either unsorted or a sorted T cell fraction (not recorded which). Source of these receptors: a male donor with ankylosing spondylitis.

This clonotype was detected many times. This rearrangement joins TRBV20-1 to TRBJ1-5; possible D gene TRBD1, 5 bases. This CDR3 is built from 15 residues. CDR1 DFQATT and CDR2 SNEGSKA come from the germline V gene (reference sequence). Between the trimmed V and J ends, which lost 6 bases and 0 bases, there was a span of 15 bases. CDR3 sequence reads: CSAERGLYSNQPQHF. As DNA, the CDR3 is TGCAGTGCCGAGCGGGGACTCTATAGCAATCAGCCCCAGCATTTT.

This clonotype has at least ten counts. The chain uses TRBV4-2 and TRBJ2-2; 7 bases are a match to TRBD1. CDR3 length equals 15 residues. Germline CDR1 reads LGHNA; CDR2 reads YNFKEQ. With 3 bases clipped from V and 7 bases from J, the junction kept 8 bases outside the gene matches. Here the CDR3 reads CASSHNDREGGELFF. The CDR3 bases are TGTGCCAGCAGCCATAACGACAGGGAAGGCGGGGAGCTGTTTTTT.

This clonotype was detected a few times. The chain is built from TRBV7-2 and TRBJ1-5; D is unresolved. The germline V gene has CDR1 SGHTA and CDR2 FQGNSA. The V gene lost 1 base and the J gene lost 7 bases, with 8 bases spanning the gap. This CDR3 is built from 13 residues. CDR3 protein: CASSLVGLQPQHF. The CDR3 DNA reads as TGTGCCAGCAGCTTAGTCGGGTTGCAGCCCCAGCATTTT.

The chain joins TRBV20-1 to TRBJ2-3; TRBD2 matches at 8 bases. Germline assignment: CDR1 DFQATT and CDR2 SNEGSKA (reference sequence). The CDR3 runs 16 residues. The ends lost 0 bases at V and 3 bases at J; junction bases unmatched: 8. The CDR3 loop reads CSARDPSGSRTDTQYF. DNA for the CDR3: TGCAGTGCTAGAGATCCAAGCGGGAGCAGGACAGATACGCAGTATTTT.

This clonotype occurred many times. V and J are TRBV11-2 and TRBJ1-1, with D hard to call. Germline V gene lookup returns CDR1 SGHAT and CDR2 FQNNGV. Deletions cut 4 bases from V and 0 bases from J, with 12 bases between. The CDR3 runs to 15 residues. CDR3 amino acids: CASSWRTDLNTEAFF. CDR3 coding DNA: TGTGCCAGCAGCTGGAGGACCGATCTGAACACTGAAGCTTTCTTT.

This clonotype appeared many times. CDR3 bases: TGTGCCAGCAGCTTGGAGCCCCGAGGGGTTGAAGCTTTCTTT. It codes for CASSLEPRGVEAFF. The chain links TRBV5-5 to TRBJ1-1; D might be TRBD1 (5 bases). V lost 0 bases and J lost 7, with 13 bases in between. This CDR3 has 14 residues. Germline CDR1 SGHKS, CDR2 YYEKEE (reference sequence).

In this sample, this clonotype turned up many times. The chain recombines TRBV20-1 with TRBJ2-1; no clear D. The CDR3 has 12 residues. Trimming cost V 0 bases and J 1 base, with 1 base left between them. Looked up from germline, CDR1 is DFQATT and CDR2 is SNEGSKA (reference sequence). The CDR3 sequence is CSARESYNEQFF. The CDR3 DNA reads TGCAGTGCTAGAGAGTCCTACAATGAGCAGTTCTTC.

This clonotype was seen ten or more times. The gene calls are TRBV27 and TRBJ2-1; D is unclear. The germline V gene has CDR1 MNHEY and CDR2 SMNVEV (reference sequence). Trimming cost V 2 bases and J 4 bases, with 9 bases left between them. CDR3 length equals 14 residues. The CDR3 region has the DNA TGTGCCAGCAGTTTAACAGTGCAGTACAATGAGCAGTTCTTC. This translates into CASSLTVQYNEQFF.

This clonotype showed up many times. CDR3 in DNA: TGTGCCAGCAGCCAGGGGGCGAATTATGGCTACACCTTC. It yields the protein CASSQGANYGYTF. V and J are TRBV14 and TRBJ1-2, with a weak D call TRBD1 (6 bases). From germline, CDR1 is SGHDN and CDR2 FVKESK. Trimming took 3 bases from V and 5 from J, leaving 10 bases between them. This CDR3 is 13 amino acids long.

This clonotype occurred many times. The chain couples TRBV12-3 or TRBV12-4 to TRBJ1-3; 9 bases align to TRBD1. The V gene end was trimmed by 4 bases and the J gene end by 3 bases; junction bases not matched to a gene: 4. The CDR3 spans 15 residues. In nucleotides, the CDR3 is TGTGCCAGCAGTTCTCGGGACAGGGTTGGAAACACCATATATTTT. Encoded protein: CASSSRDRVGNTIYF.

The table lists this clonotype with many counts. V is TRBV12-3 or TRBV12-4 and J is TRBJ2-1; D gene unclear. This CDR3 has 12 amino acids. V was pared by 3 bases and J by 10 bases, with 10 bases between. The CDR3 nucleotides read TGTGCCAGCAGTTTTTGGGGTGGCGAGCAGTTCTTC. Its protein product is CASSFWGGEQFF.

This clonotype has only a few counts. The chain links TRBV4-1 to TRBJ1-4; 7 bases map to TRBD1. Germline CDR1 reads MGHRA; CDR2 reads YSYEKL. V lost 2 bases to trimming and J lost 5 bases; unmatched junction nucleotides: 8. This CDR3 spans 16 amino acids. The CDR3 DNA is TGCGCCAGCAGCCAACGCCCGGGACAGTCGAATGAAAAACTGTTTTTT. Encoded protein: CASSQRPGQSNEKLFF.

This clonotype showed up many times. Written as DNA, the CDR3 is TGTGCCAGCAGCCCACATATGAACACTGAAGCTTTCTTT. Protein sequence: CASSPHMNTEAFF. The genes are TRBV7-2 and TRBJ1-1, with D hard to call. Germline V gene data show CDR1 as SGHTA and CDR2 as FQGNSA. There are 13 residues in the CDR3. The V end was cut by 5 bases, the J end by 0 bases, with 7 bases between.

Comment on this clonotype: One junction end disagrees with the germline gene, perhaps due to a read error. The chain links TRBV20-1 to TRBJ2-4; tentative D call: TRBD2 (5 bases). Germline V CDR1 and CDR2: DFQATT, SNEGSKA (reference sequence). The CDR3 is made up of 15 amino acids. Written as DNA, the CDR3 is TGCTGTGCTATACGTCCGGACTCTCCACGGGACATTCAGTACTTC. Its protein is CCAIRPDSPRDIQYF.

Many counts were recorded for this clonotype. The chain employs TRBV11-1 and TRBJ2-3; maybe TRBD2 (6 bases). CDR3 length: 17 residues. Germline V gene lookup returns CDR1 SGHAT and CDR2 FQDESV (reference sequence). V shed 5 bases and J shed 1 base, with 19 bases lying between them. The CDR3 region is CASSSGWRGPGTDTQYF. CDR3 DNA: TGTGCCAGCAGCAGCGGGTGGCGGGGCCCGGGCACAGATACGCAGTATTTT.

This clonotype occurred many times. The gene calls are TRBV7-2 and TRBJ1-5; D perhaps matches TRBD1 (5 bases). V was trimmed by 5 bases and J by 5 bases, leaving 10 bases between them. From germline, CDR1 is SGHTA and CDR2 FQGNSA. This CDR3 has 13 amino acids. The CDR3 reads CASSPTGDQPQHF. In nucleotides, the CDR3 is TGTGCCAGCAGCCCGACGGGGGATCAGCCCCAGCATTTT.

In its sample, this clonotype was seen many times. This CDR3 is CASSQDDRVYGYTF. The DNA for the CDR3 is TGTGCCAGCAGCCAAGATGACAGGGTCTATGGCTACACCTTC. The chain couples TRBV3-1 to TRBJ1-2, with TRBD1 identical over 7 bases. The germline V gene encodes CDR1 LGHDT and CDR2 YNNKEL (reference sequence). The CDR3 has 14 residues. Trimming removed 0 bases from V and 4 bases from J; junction bases left unmatched: 2.

As regards this clonotype: With a much larger clone just one base away, this may be a read error. V and J are TRBV7-8 and TRBJ2-7; possibly TRBD2 for D (5 bases). CDR1 SGHVS and CDR2 FQNEAQ come from the germline V gene. This CDR3 has 14 residues. Trimming cost V 3 bases and J 3 bases, with 12 bases left between them. This chain's CDR3 is CASSLTIASYEQYF. Here the CDR3 DNA reads TGTGCCAGCAGCTTGACTATCGCGAGCTACGAGCAGTACTTC. Based on the CDR3 plus reference TRBV7-8 and TRBJ2-7, the full variable domain is GAGVSQSPRYKVAKRGQDVALRCDPISGHVSLFWYQQALGQGPEFLTYFQNEAQLDKSGLPSDRFFAERPEGSVSTLKIQRTQQEDSAVYLCASSLTIASYEQYFGPGTRLTVT.

This rearrangement joins TRBV6-2 or TRBV6-3 to TRBJ1-1, with 10 nucleotides matching TRBD1. V dropped 2 bases and J dropped 10; count of bases not matched to a gene: 7. CDR3 size: 14 residues. Germline V gene lookup returns CDR1 MNHEY and CDR2 SVGEGT. The CDR3 DNA follows: TGTGCCAGCAGTTACGAGGGGACAGGGGATGGAGCTTTCTTT. Its translation is CASSYEGTGDGAFF.

This chain links TRBV2 with TRBJ1-1; a possible D gene is TRBD1 (5 bases). From germline, CDR1 is SNHLY and CDR2 FYNNEI. There are 13 residues in the CDR3. V lost 7 bases and J lost 1, with 10 bases in between. The CDR3 DNA reads TGTGCCAGCACCCTCGGGGCGAACACTGAAGCTTTCTTT. Protein product: CASTLGANTEAFF.

This clonotype was recorded at least ten times. The chain links TRBV12-5 to TRBJ2-7; D is undetermined. Germline CDR1 LGHNT, CDR2 FRNRAP. CDR3 length: 18 amino acids. The V end was cut by 2 bases, the J end by 0 bases, with 20 bases between. The CDR3 reads CASGLKTVWSVLSYEQYF. The CDR3 DNA sequence: TGTGCTAGTGGTTTGAAAACGGTTTGGTCTGTTCTCTCCTACGAGCAGTACTTC.

This clonotype was detected ten times or more. V usage is TRBV5-1 and J usage is TRBJ1-1; no reliable D call. V lost 5 bases and J lost 3, with 17 bases in between. This CDR3 is built from 15 residues. Germline CDR1 is SGHRS and CDR2 is YFSETQ. CDR3 sequence reads: CASRNMMTIDTEAFF. The CDR3 bases are TGCGCCAGCAGAAATATGATGACGATCGACACTGAAGCTTTCTTT.

This clonotype was counted ten times or more. V and J are TRBV29-1 and TRBJ2-5, with D hard to call. The CDR3 runs to 14 residues. Looked up from germline, CDR1 is SQVTM and CDR2 is ANQGSEA. The germline V and J ends were trimmed by 0 bases and 2 bases, with 10 bases remaining between them. The CDR3 spells CSVEDLYQQETQYF. The CDR3 coding sequence is TGCAGCGTTGAAGATCTTTATCAGCAAGAGACCCAGTACTTC.

The J gene is TRBJ1-1, the V gene TRBV6-6; D gene unclear. The CDR3 has 11 residues. In germline, CDR1 is MNHNY, CDR2 SVGAGI (reference sequence). V was clipped by 10 bases and J by 4 bases, with 10 bases between them. This chain's CDR3 is CATVTSTEAFF. The CDR3 DNA reads as TGTGCCACCGTCACGAGCACTGAAGCTTTCTTT.

This clonotype was counted many times. The chain couples TRBV4-3 to TRBJ2-7; maybe TRBD2 (6 bases). The CDR3 sequence is 15 residues long. CDR1 LGHNA and CDR2 YSLEER come from the germline V gene. The V end was cut by 8 bases, the J end by 10 bases, with 27 bases between. CDR3: CASHRACGNPPPQYF. For the CDR3, the DNA is TGCGCCAGCCACCGTGCGTGCGGGAACCCACCCCCCCAGTACTTC.

This clonotype was found a few times. The chain recombines TRBV28 with TRBJ2-1, with 7 bases aligning to TRBD2. This CDR3 has 15 amino acids. V was clipped by 3 bases and J by 6 bases; unmatched bases: 8. Germline V lookup: CDR1 MDHEN, CDR2 SYDVKM. The CDR3 here is CASSFWGGASNEQFF. The CDR3 nucleotides read TGTGCCAGCAGTTTTTGGGGAGGGGCCAGCAATGAGCAGTTCTTC.

The chain is built from TRBV5-4 and TRBJ2-3; the D is unclear. This CDR3 has 14 residues. Trimming took off 2 bases at V and 5 bases at J, with 12 bases between the two ends. Germline-derived CDR1 and CDR2 are SGHNT and YYREEE (reference sequence). CDR3 protein: CASSFDPLEDTQYF. The CDR3 DNA follows: TGTGCCAGCAGCTTTGACCCGCTCGAAGATACGCAGTATTTT.

This clonotype showed up many times. The chain carries TRBV28 and TRBJ2-1; TRBD1 agrees at 7 bases. V shed 5 bases and J 4 bases; nucleotides not matched to a gene: 8. The CDR3 loop spans 15 amino acids. Per the germline V gene, CDR1 is MDHEN and CDR2 is SYDVKM. CDR3 nucleotide sequence: TGTGCCAGCAGTACAGACAGGGTCCTTTACAATGAGCAGTTCTTC. This translates into CASSTDRVLYNEQFF. Full variable domain (missing parts from reference TRBV28 and TRBJ2-1): DVKVTQSSRYLVKRTGEKVFLECVQDMDHENMFWYRQDPGLGLRLIYFSYDVKMKEKGDIPEGYSVSREKKERFSLILESASTNQTSMYLCASSTDRVLYNEQFFGPGTRLTVL.

The genes are TRBV5-1 and TRBJ2-2; D may be TRBD1 or TRBD2 (5 bases each). The CDR3 spans 17 residues. Germline V lookup: CDR1 SGHRS, CDR2 YFSETQ. The V gene lost 0 bases and the J gene lost 8 bases, with 20 bases spanning the gap. CDR3 amino acids: CASSLVPGTSPEGELFF. The CDR3 coding sequence is TGCGCCAGCAGCTTGGTGCCCGGGACGAGTCCCGAGGGGGAGCTGTTTTTT. The variable domain in full, with the rest retrieved from reference TRBV5-1 and TRBJ2-2, is KAGVTQTPRYLIKTRGQQVTLSCSPISGHRSVSWYQQTPGQGLQFLFEYFSETQRNKGNFPGRFSGRQFSNSRSEMNVSTLELGDSALYLCASSLVPGTSPEGELFFGEGSRLTVL.